The rows below give T cell receptor beta chains drawn from one sample of a study of blood T cells in healthy people across ages. TCRdb passed the 5' RACE reads through MiXCR, listing each CDR3 protein once. Of approximately 810,000 distinct CDR3 sequences listed, about 28% are singletons. Sequenced input: blood. The receptors here all came from a woman aged 80 or older in good health. The CDR3 runs from the conserved cysteine through the conserved F or W.

CDR3	V
CASSSGTIWGQETQYF	TRBV6-2/TRBV6-3
CSASIGETQFF	TRBV20-1
CASSLASGGRNQPQHF	TRBV7-2
CASSLHEYGYTF	TRBV12-3/TRBV12-4
CAISEEGRGYTF	TRBV10-3
CASSPTSDAQYF	TRBV2
CASSVAPSGGLDTQYF	TRBV9
CASSVGAAGAYGYTF	TRBV9
CAWSVVGINYGYTF	TRBV30
CAGSFGQGANYGYTF	TRBV19
CSARKPQNYEQYF	TRBV20-1
CAISGPGATTNTGELFF	TRBV10-3
CASSAGAETQYF	TRBV6-2/TRBV6-3
CASSSDGLAGNEQFF	TRBV9
CASSARLAVLTDTQYF	TRBV11-2
CASSLLGTASSYNSPLHF	TRBV11-2
CASSLVAIVGFADTQYF	TRBV7-2
CASSLGGGRNEQYF	TRBV5-4
CASSWGDSAHEQYF	TRBV2
CASSLARTGGIRLAEAFF	TRBV5-6
CASSRTSVTSYEQYF	TRBV7-2
CAWTGQVNTEAFF	TRBV30